This T cell receptor (beta chain) was obtained from a study of blood T cells in healthy people across ages. Study-wide points: Shifts in expanded clonotypes may have been confounded by donor CMV status, which was unknown.

Using a J-beta primer mix together with a sample-barcoded 5' primer, a second PCR was run for 7 to 11 cycles. MiXCR was run by TCRdb on the 5' RACE reads, yielding one entry per CDR3 protein. The sample lists approximately 1,000,000 distinct CDR3 sequences; more than 40% were seen once. J lost 4 bases, V lost 6 bases, and 10 bases had no gene match. The length of the CDR3 is 15 residues. Germline V gene sequence: CDR1 MNHEY, CDR2 SVGEGT. Concerning this clonotype itself: Its antigen is currently unknown.

The V gene is TRBV6-2 or TRBV6-3, the J gene TRBJ1-2; 8 bases align to TRBD1. This sequence was found in a woman aged 55-69 years in good health. Sequencing used blood. The CDR3 region is CASSKEQGVAYGYTF. As DNA, the CDR3 is TGTGCCAGCAGCAAGGAACAGGGGGTAGCCTATGGCTACACCTTC.